The 8 T cell receptor beta chains below all came from one sample that was sequenced in a study of cytomegalovirus exposure and HLA in healthy donors. The table came from immunoSEQ multiplex PCR; TCRdb's copy has only in-frame clones and leaves some out. The sample consists of 150,000 to 200,000 clones, roughly three quarters of them appearing once. Sequenced input: PBMCs. All receptors come from a woman in her 30s in good health and CMV-seronegative.

This chain links TRBV11-3 with TRBJ2-7; D is possibly TRBD2 (6 bases). Looked up from germline, CDR1 is SGHNT and CDR2 is YENEEA. V dropped 5 bases and J dropped 8 bases, with 16 bases sitting between them. The CDR3 consists of 13 residues. DNA for the CDR3: TGTGCCAGCAGCCTAGGGACTGGAGCTCAGCAGTACTTC. This sequence encodes CASSLGTGAQQYF.

The chain couples TRBV25-1 to TRBJ2-3; perhaps TRBD1 as D (5 bases). Germline values: CDR1 MGHDK, CDR2 SYGVNS. V was cut by 7 bases and J by 3 bases, with 17 bases left in between. The CDR3 sequence is 15 residues long. The CDR3 reads CASMEDSKITDTQYF. CDR3 nucleotides: TGTGCCAGCATGGAAGACAGTAAAATTACAGATACGCAGTATTTT.

This chain uses TRBV5-1 with TRBJ1-1, with 7 positions matching TRBD1. Germline V gene lookup returns CDR1 SGHRS and CDR2 YFSETQ. Trimming at V came to 2 bases and at J to 11 bases, leaving 12 bases not matched to a gene. This CDR3 is 14 amino acids long. The CDR3 sequence is CASSFPGGEGKAFF. The CDR3 DNA reads as TGCGCCAGCAGCTTCCCAGGGGGAGAAGGTAAGGCTTTCTTT.

The rearrangement links TRBV9 to TRBJ2-3; D is perhaps TRBD2 (5 bases). The length of the CDR3 is 16 residues. Trimming took 4 bases from V and 0 from J, leaving 15 bases between them. Germline CDR1 and CDR2: SGDLS and YYNGEE. The CDR3 loop is CASSIQTRPSTDTQYF. The CDR3 coding sequence is TGTGCCAGCAGCATCCAAACTAGACCTAGCACAGATACGCAGTATTTT.

V usage is TRBV7-9 and J usage is TRBJ2-3, with a weak D call TRBD2 (6 bases). CDR1 SEHNR and CDR2 FQNEAQ come from the germline V gene (reference sequence). This CDR3 has 16 residues. V lost 6 bases and J lost 2, with 18 bases in between. CDR3 coding DNA: TGTGCCAGCAGTTCAGGAGGCCCTAGCGTCACAGATACGCAGTATTTT. This encodes CASSSGGPSVTDTQYF.

The rearrangement uses TRBV25-1 and TRBJ1-3; D gene unclear. The CDR3 is 14 amino acids. Per the germline V gene, CDR1 is MGHDK and CDR2 is SYGVNS. The V gene lost 3 bases and the J gene lost 0 bases, with 6 bases spanning the gap. The CDR3 coding sequence is TGTGCCAGCAGTGATTCCCTCTCTGGAAACACCATATATTTT. It encodes CASSDSLSGNTIYF.

V gene TRBV30 combines with J gene TRBJ1-4; the D gene is possibly TRBD1 (6 bases). Germline CDR1 reads GTSNPN; CDR2 reads SVGIG (reference sequence). There are 14 residues in the CDR3. Trimming cost V 1 base and J 8 bases, with 14 bases left between them. The CDR3 DNA follows: TGTGCCTGGAGTGGGGGGGGGCGCAGAGAAAAACTGTTTTTT. It translates to CAWSGGGRREKLFF.

CDR3 loop: CAISPLSTDTQYF. DNA for the CDR3: TGTGCCATCAGTCCTCTAAGCACAGATACGCAGTATTTT. The V call is TRBV10-3, the J call TRBJ2-3; D ambiguous. CDR1 is ENHRY and CDR2 is SYGVKD in the germline V gene. CDR3 length: 13 amino acids. V was clipped by 5 bases and J by 0 bases, with 6 bases between them.